The clone carrying this T cell receptor beta chain was observed a few times. Repertoires were generated with immunoSEQ multiplex PCR, while TCRdb's copy carries only in-frame clones and drops some. The table records just under 80,000 clones, 75% to 85% of them present only once. The CDR3 covers 16 residues. Germline CDR1 and CDR2: SGHNT and YENEEA. V lost 5 bases to trimming and J lost 4 bases, with 20 bases between them. This entry belongs to a study of blood T cell repertoires in COVID-19. Sequenced material: peripheral blood. This receptor was obtained from a woman between 65 and 79 years old with acute or convalescent COVID-19. The V gene is TRBV11-3, the J gene TRBJ1-2; D remains ambiguous. CDR3 region: CASSPEGVRGIYGYTF. In DNA, the CDR3 is TGTGCCAGCAGCCCAGAGGGCGTCCGGGGTATCTATGGCTACACCTTC.